The 8 T cell receptor beta chains below were found in one sample sequenced in a study of blood T cell repertoires in COVID-19. Sequencing used immunoSEQ multiplex PCR; TCRdb keeps in-frame clones, though not all of them. This sample has around 260,000 clones, with less than 90% found just once. Sequenced input: peripheral blood. These receptors all stem from a human donor in a cohort sampled during active COVID-19.

The chain is built from TRBV6-5 and TRBJ2-5; D is possibly TRBD1 (5 bases). The V end was cut by 0 bases, the J end by 5 bases, with 7 bases between. The V gene's germline CDR1 is MNHEY and CDR2 SVGAGI. This CDR3 spans 13 amino acids. The CDR3, as DNA: TGTGCCAGCAGTTACTCGAAGGGGGAGACCCAGTACTTC. Its protein product is CASSYSKGETQYF.

This clone was picked up one time. The chain employs TRBV19 and TRBJ1-6; D gene uncertain. The CDR3 is 14 residues long. CDR1 LNHDA and CDR2 SQIVND come from the germline V gene (reference sequence). V gave up 5 bases and J gave up 5 bases, with 10 bases separating them. CDR3 region: CASSFQRDNSPLHF. The CDR3 DNA is TGTGCCAGTAGTTTCCAGAGGGATAATTCACCCCTCCACTTT.

This chain uses TRBV18 with TRBJ1-1; 7 bases line up with TRBD1. V shed 5 bases, J shed 4 bases, and the junction held 10 bases outside the gene matches. The CDR3 is 15 amino acids. The germline V gene has CDR1 KGHSH and CDR2 LQKENI. Here the CDR3 reads CASSRLTGLGTEAFF. The DNA for the CDR3 is TGTGCCAGCTCAAGATTGACAGGGTTAGGCACTGAAGCTTTCTTT.

The chain has TRBV28 and TRBJ2-5; 7 positions match TRBD2. The CDR3 runs to 14 residues. Looked up from germline, CDR1 is MDHEN and CDR2 is SYDVKM. The trim removed 5 bases at V and 5 bases at J, leaving 8 bases unmatched. The CDR3 here is CASSGGDLRETQYF. CDR3 bases: TGTGCCAGCAGTGGGGGGGACCTGAGGGAGACCCAGTACTTC. Full variable domain (rest looked up from reference TRBV28 and TRBJ2-5): DVKVTQSSRYLVKRTGEKVFLECVQDMDHENMFWYRQDPGLGLRLIYFSYDVKMKEKGDIPEGYSVSREKKERFSLILESASTNQTSMYLCASSGGDLRETQYFGPGTRLLVL.

The chain carries TRBV7-2 and TRBJ1-1, with 8 bases fitting TRBD1. V trimming: 5 bases; J trimming: 1 base; junction bases outside the gene matches: 6. Per germline, CDR1 SGHTA and CDR2 FQGNSA. The CDR3 is 15 residues long. In DNA, the CDR3 is TGTGCCAGCAGCCACAGACAGGGGCGGAACACTGAAGCTTTCTTT. It yields the protein CASSHRQGRNTEAFF.

This clone showed up just a few times. The chain joins TRBV5-6 to TRBJ2-5; possibly TRBD2 for D (6 bases). Germline V lookup: CDR1 SGHDT, CDR2 YYEEEE. There are 15 residues in the CDR3. The V end lost 0 bases, the J end lost 1 base, and 10 bases lay between the germline ends. In DNA, the CDR3 is TGTGCCAGCAGCTTGGCCGGAGGGATCCAAGAGACCCAGTACTTC. It specifies CASSLAGGIQETQYF.

CDR3: CASSPGPAHTEAFF. The CDR3 DNA reads as TGTGCCAGCTCACCGGGGCCCGCGCACACTGAAGCTTTCTTT. The rearrangement uses TRBV18 and TRBJ1-1, with a possible D match to TRBD1 (5 bases). Germline V gene lookup returns CDR1 KGHSH and CDR2 LQKENI. The CDR3 sequence is 14 residues long. The V end was cut by 3 bases, the J end by 3 bases, with 11 bases between.

The V gene is TRBV27, the J gene TRBJ2-3, with 15 bases lining up with TRBD2. Germline CDR1 is MNHEY and CDR2 is SMNVEV (reference sequence). CDR3 length: 16 residues. The ends lost 6 bases at V and 4 bases at J; junction bases unmatched: 5. This chain's CDR3 is CASSIGLAGGSDTQYF. In DNA, the CDR3 is TGTGCCAGCAGCATCGGACTAGCGGGAGGGTCAGATACGCAGTATTTT.